A selection of T cell receptor beta chains follows, all from one sample in a study of identifying expanded T cells in peripheral blood. Measured with immunoSEQ multiplex PCR; TCRdb has only the in-frame clones, and not every one. The sample contains under 130,000 clones, around 89% of which appear only once. Sequenced sample: blood. The receptors stem from a person between 18 and 75 years old in good health. The CDR3 runs from the conserved cysteine through the conserved F or W. D genes are given only for firm matches. The size field is filled for only some rows; it gives once, few, many or a size class.

v_gene	j_gene	abundance	d_gene	CDR3aa	CDR3nt
TRBV6-5	TRBJ1-1	-	-	CASRENTEAFF	TGTGCCAGCAGAGAGAACACTGAAGCTTTCTTT
TRBV6-5	TRBJ2-7	once	TRBD1	CASSSGGSLVHEQYF	TGTGCCAGCAGCTCAGGGGGCAGTCTAGTCCACGAGCAGTACTTC
TRBV7-2	TRBJ1-5	-	TRBD1	CASSLTGTGGTSAQHF	TGTGCCAGCAGCTTAACGGGGACAGGAGGTACCTCAGCCCAGCATTTT
TRBV18	TRBJ1-3	-	-	CASSPPGSSGNTIYF	TGTGCCAGCTCACCACCGGGGTCCTCTGGAAACACCATATATTTT
TRBV4-1	TRBJ1-5	-	-	CASSQGRASNQPQHF	TGCGCCAGCAGCCAGGGCCGGGCTAGCAATCAGCCCCAGCATTTT
TRBV7-2	TRBJ2-7	-	-	CASSYANRVDEQYF	TGTGCCAGCAGCTACGCCAACAGGGTCGACGAGCAGTACTTC
TRBV19	TRBJ1-1	-	TRBD1	CASSIHSGGYTEAFF	TGTGCCAGTAGTATTCATTCAGGGGGCTACACTGAAGCTTTCTTT
TRBV7-9	TRBJ2-3	-	-	CASTKIDTDTQYF	TGTGCCAGCACCAAGATCGACACAGATACGCAGTATTTT
TRBV6-5	TRBJ1-5	-	TRBD1	CASSTGGFGNQPQHF	TGTGCCAGCAGTACAGGGGGCTTTGGCAATCAGCCCCAGCATTTT
TRBV6-5	TRBJ2-7	-	-	CASSYSNGGTYEQYF	TGTGCCAGCAGTTACTCGAACGGGGGTACCTACGAGCAGTACTTC
TRBV19	TRBJ2-1	few	-	CASSWSASYNEQFF	TGTGCCAGTAGCTGGTCGGCCTCCTACAATGAGCAGTTCTTC
TRBV2	TRBJ2-7	-	-	CASSEIYEQYF	TGTGCCAGCAGTGAAATTTACGAGCAGTACTTC
TRBV30	TRBJ1-2	once	-	CAWSHVYYGYTF	TGTGCCTGGAGCCACGTCTACTATGGCTACACCTTC
TRBV7-2	TRBJ1-4	-	-	CASSLGAANEKLFF	TGTGCCAGCAGCTTAGGTGCCGCTAATGAAAAACTGTTTTTT
TRBV15	TRBJ1-1	-	-	CATSRDRKGIAEAFF	TGTGCCACCAGCAGAGATCGGAAGGGGATCGCTGAAGCTTTCTTT
TRBV28	TRBJ2-7	-	TRBD1	CASSLSGTAKYEQYF	TGTGCCAGCAGTTTAAGTGGGACAGCAAAATACGAGCAGTACTTC
TRBV27	TRBJ1-1	-	-	CASSFDGTSTEAFF	TGTGCCAGCAGTTTCGACGGGACAAGCACTGAAGCTTTCTTT
TRBV11-2	TRBJ1-6	-	-	CASRLPGRNNSPLHF	TGTGCCAGCAGACTACCGGGACGGAATAATTCACCCCTCCACTTT
TRBV4-1	TRBJ1-1	-	-	CASSQNWGGSLFLKGEAFF	TGCGCCAGCAGCCAAAACTGGGGGGGCAGCTTATTTCTGAAGGGTGAAGCTTTCTTT
TRBV19	TRBJ2-4	-	-	CASSIGENIQYF	TGTGCCAGTAGTATCGGGGAAAACATTCAGTACTTC
TRBV5-6	TRBJ1-6	-	-	CASSPKDGNSPLHF	TGTGCCAGCAGCCCCAAGGACGGGAATTCACCCCTCCACTTT
TRBV7-2	TRBJ2-3	-	-	CASRTTGVGADTQYF	TGTGCCAGCAGGACGACGGGGGTGGGGGCAGATACGCAGTATTTT
TRBV6-5	TRBJ2-7	once	-	CASSPTAIVNEQYF	TGTGCCAGCAGCCCCACCGCGATAGTCAACGAGCAGTACTTC
TRBV2	TRBJ2-7	-	-	CASSEALGSRYEQYF	TGTGCCAGCAGTGAAGCGCTTGGCAGTCGGTACGAGCAGTACTTC
TRBV4-1	TRBJ1-5	-	-	CASSQEEGYSNQPQHF	TGCGCCAGCAGCCAAGAGGAGGGCTATAGCAATCAGCCCCAGCATTTT
TRBV19	TRBJ2-7	-	TRBD2	CASSTPGLAGRGGDEQYF	TGTGCCAGTAGTACCCCCGGACTAGCGGGGAGGGGAGGGGACGAGCAGTACTTC
TRBV27	TRBJ2-2	-	-	CASSSLTSGTGELFF	TGTGCCAGCAGTTCCCTGACGTCCGGGACCGGGGAGCTGTTTTTT
TRBV4-3	TRBJ2-3	-	-	CASSQDISSPTDTQYF	TGCGCCAGCAGCCAAGACATATCCTCCCCCACAGATACGCAGTATTTT
TRBV27	TRBJ1-1	-	-	CASSFQIGTEAFF	TGTGCCAGCAGTTTCCAGATAGGCACTGAAGCTTTCTTT
TRBV4-1	TRBJ1-5	once	-	CASSPQRGAGQPQHF	TGCGCCAGCAGCCCACAAAGGGGGGCGGGTCAGCCCCAGCATTTT
TRBV5-1	TRBJ2-2	-	-	CASSWTTGTGELFF	TGCGCCAGCAGCTGGACCACAGGGACCGGGGAGCTGTTTTTT
TRBV9	TRBJ2-5	-	TRBD2	CASSTSLAGLQETQYF	TGTGCCAGCAGCACAAGTCTAGCGGGCCTCCAAGAGACCCAGTACTTC
TRBV7-2	TRBJ1-1	few	-	CASSLDPPQTAFF	TGTGCCAGCAGCTTAGATCCGCCGCAGACCGCTTTCTTT
TRBV14	TRBJ2-2	-	-	CASSPDRREDGELFF	TGTGCCAGCAGCCCGGACCGAAGGGAGGACGGGGAGCTGTTTTTT
TRBV7-9	TRBJ1-2	-	-	CASSLVSNYGYTF	TGTGCCAGCAGCTTAGTCAGCAACTATGGCTACACCTTC
TRBV27	TRBJ2-5	-	TRBD2	CASSPGGMETQYF	TGTGCCAGCAGCCCCGGGGGGATGGAGACCCAGTACTTC
TRBV29-1	TRBJ1-4	-	TRBD1	CSVEVQGVDEKLFF	TGCAGCGTTGAGGTACAGGGGGTGGATGAAAAACTGTTTTTT
TRBV7-2	TRBJ1-1	-	-	CASTGGHLNTEAFF	TGTGCCAGCACCGGAGGACACCTAAACACTGAAGCTTTCTTT
TRBV21-1	TRBJ2-7	-	-	CASSLRGIAGLSYEQYF	TGTGCCAGCAGCCTAAGGGGGATAGCGGGGCTCTCCTACGAGCAGTACTTC
TRBV4-3	TRBJ2-3	-	TRBD1	CASSQQGASTDTQYF	TGCGCCAGCAGCCAGCAGGGGGCTAGCACAGATACGCAGTATTTT
TRBV4-1	TRBJ2-7	-	TRBD1	CASSQLGGRGPQTPYEQYF	TGCGCCAGCAGCCAACTAGGGGGCAGGGGGCCTCAAACGCCATACGAGCAGTACTTC
TRBV5-8	TRBJ2-5	once	TRBD2	CASSLGTTSGDETQYF	TGTGCCAGCAGCTTGGGGACAACTAGCGGGGATGAGACCCAGTACTTC
TRBV9	TRBJ1-2	-	-	CASSPGVAGGYTF	TGTGCCAGCAGCCCAGGAGTGGCCGGTGGCTACACCTTC
TRBV15	TRBJ2-5	-	TRBD1	CATSSRTGKETQYF	TGTGCCACCAGCAGCCGGACAGGGAAAGAGACCCAGTACTTC
TRBV5-8	TRBJ1-6	-	-	CASSLILRGRGFNSPLHF	TGTGCCAGCAGCTTGATTCTTCGGGGCAGGGGATTTAATTCACCCCTCCACTTT